This T cell receptor (beta chain) is drawn from a study of blood T cell repertoires in COVID-19. Background on the study: T cells, B-cell-depleted T cells, or PBMCs provided the cDNA or gDNA that served as material.

In this sample, this clone turned up once. Individuals aged roughly 18 to 95 years were recruited from 24 US areas. Clones were sequenced by immunoSEQ multiplex PCR, and TCRdb holds only the in-frame ones, with some missing. The data show roughly 320,000 clones, 90% to 95% seen once. The CDR3 contains 16 residues. The trim removed 2 bases at V and 1 base at J, leaving 1 base unmatched. Germline CDR1 SNHLY, CDR2 FYNNEI. The genes are TRBV2 and TRBJ1-6; 8 bases line up with TRBD1. The receptor was derived from a woman aged 25 to 39 who had been exposed to COVID-19. Sequencing used PBMCs or T cells enriched from blood (not recorded which). The CDR3 is CASSEQGASYNSPLHF. The CDR3 DNA is TGTGCCAGCAGTGAACAGGGGGCTTCCTATAATTCACCCCTCCACTTT.